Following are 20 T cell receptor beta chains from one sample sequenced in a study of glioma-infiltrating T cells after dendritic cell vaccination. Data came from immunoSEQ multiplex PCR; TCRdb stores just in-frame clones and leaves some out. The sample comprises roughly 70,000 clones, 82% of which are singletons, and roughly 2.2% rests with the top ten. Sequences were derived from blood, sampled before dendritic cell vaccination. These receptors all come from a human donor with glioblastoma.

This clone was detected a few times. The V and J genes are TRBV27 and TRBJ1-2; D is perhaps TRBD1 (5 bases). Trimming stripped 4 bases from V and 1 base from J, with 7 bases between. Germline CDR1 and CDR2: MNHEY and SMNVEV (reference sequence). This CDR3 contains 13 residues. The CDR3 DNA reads TGTGCCAGCAGTTCGACAGTTAACTATGGCTACACCTTC. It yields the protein CASSSTVNYGYTF.

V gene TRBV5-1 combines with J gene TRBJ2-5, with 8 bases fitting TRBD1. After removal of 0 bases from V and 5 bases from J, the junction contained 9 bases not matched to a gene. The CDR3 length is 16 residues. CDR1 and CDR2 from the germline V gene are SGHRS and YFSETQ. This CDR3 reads CASSLVAGGIQETQYF. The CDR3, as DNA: TGCGCCAGCAGCTTGGTAGCAGGGGGCATTCAGGAGACCCAGTACTTC.

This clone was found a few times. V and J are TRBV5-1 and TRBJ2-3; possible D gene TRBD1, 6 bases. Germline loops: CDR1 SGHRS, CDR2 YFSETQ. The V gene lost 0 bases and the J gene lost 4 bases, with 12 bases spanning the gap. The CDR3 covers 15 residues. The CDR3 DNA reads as TGCGCCAGCAGCTTGGTACAGGGAATTTCAGATACGCAGTATTTT. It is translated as CASSLVQGISDTQYF.

CDR3 in amino acids: CASSQDKVDTLKGDV. The DNA of the CDR3 is TGCGCCAGCAGTCAAGACAAAGTTGACACTTTAAAAGGTGACGTC. The V and J genes are TRBV23-1 and TRBJ2-7; D is uncertain. TRBV23-1 is filed as an ORF, its function uncertain. CDR3 length: 15 residues.

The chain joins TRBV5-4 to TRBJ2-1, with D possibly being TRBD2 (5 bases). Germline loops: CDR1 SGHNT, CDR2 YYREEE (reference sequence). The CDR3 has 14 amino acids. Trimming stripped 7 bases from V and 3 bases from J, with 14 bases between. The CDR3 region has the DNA TGTGCCAGCTTCGAACTAGGAGACTACAATGAGCAGTTCTTC. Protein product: CASFELGDYNEQFF.

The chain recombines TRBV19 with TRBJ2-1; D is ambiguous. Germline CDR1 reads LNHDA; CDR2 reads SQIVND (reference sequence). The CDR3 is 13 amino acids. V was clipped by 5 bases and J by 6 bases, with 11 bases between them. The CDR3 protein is CASSALPRNEQFF. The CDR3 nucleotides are TGTGCCAGTAGTGCACTCCCCCGCAATGAGCAGTTCTTC.

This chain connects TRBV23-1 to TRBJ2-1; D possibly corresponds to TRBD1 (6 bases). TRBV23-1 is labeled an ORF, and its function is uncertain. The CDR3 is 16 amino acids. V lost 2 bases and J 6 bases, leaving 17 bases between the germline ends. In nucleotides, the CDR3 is TGCGCCAGCAGTCAAAGTGGAGTCTCAGGGGTCAATGAGCAGTTCTTC. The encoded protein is CASSQSGVSGVNEQFF.

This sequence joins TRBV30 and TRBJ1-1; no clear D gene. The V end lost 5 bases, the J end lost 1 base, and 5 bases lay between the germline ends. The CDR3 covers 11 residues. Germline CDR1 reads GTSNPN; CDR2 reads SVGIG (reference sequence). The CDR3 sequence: CAWAQNTEAFF. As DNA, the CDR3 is TGTGCCTGGGCACAGAACACTGAAGCTTTCTTT.

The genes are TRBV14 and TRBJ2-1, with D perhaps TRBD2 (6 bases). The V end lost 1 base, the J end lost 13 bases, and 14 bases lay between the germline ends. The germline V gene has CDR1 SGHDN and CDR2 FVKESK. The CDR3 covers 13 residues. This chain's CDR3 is CASSQVLASEQFF. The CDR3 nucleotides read TGTGCCAGCAGCCAAGTGTTGGCTAGCGAACAGTTCTTC.

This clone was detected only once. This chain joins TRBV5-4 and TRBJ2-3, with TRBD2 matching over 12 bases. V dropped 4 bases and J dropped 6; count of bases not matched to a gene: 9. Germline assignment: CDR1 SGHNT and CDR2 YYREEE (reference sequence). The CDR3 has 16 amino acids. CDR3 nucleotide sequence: TGTGCCAGCAGCCCGTCTAGCGGGAGGGCCACCGATACGCAGTATTTT. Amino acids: CASSPSSGRATDTQYF.

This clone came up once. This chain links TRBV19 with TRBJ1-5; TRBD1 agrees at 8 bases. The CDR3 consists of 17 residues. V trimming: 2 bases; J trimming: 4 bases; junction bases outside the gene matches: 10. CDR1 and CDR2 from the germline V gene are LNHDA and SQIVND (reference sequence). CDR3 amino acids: CASSILSGRGLNQPQHF. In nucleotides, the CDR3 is TGTGCCAGTAGTATACTTTCCGGCAGGGGGCTTAATCAGCCCCAGCATTTT. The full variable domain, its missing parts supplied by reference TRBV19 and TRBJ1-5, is DGGITQSPKYLFRKEGQNVTLSCEQNLNHDAMYWYRQDPGQGLRLIYYSQIVNDFQKGDIAEGYSVSREKKESFPLTVTSAQKNPTAFYLCASSILSGRGLNQPQHFGDGTRLSIL.

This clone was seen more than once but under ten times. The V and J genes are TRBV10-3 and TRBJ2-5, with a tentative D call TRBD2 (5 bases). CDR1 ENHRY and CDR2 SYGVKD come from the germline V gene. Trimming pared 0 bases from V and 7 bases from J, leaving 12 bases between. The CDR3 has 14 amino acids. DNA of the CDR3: TGTGCCATCAGTGAGTCGAGGGCAGAGGGGACCCAGTACTTC. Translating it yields CAISESRAEGTQYF.

The CDR3 spells CASSLGSMGLNTEAFF. DNA of the CDR3: TGCGCCAGCAGCTTGGGTTCTATGGGCCTGAACACTGAAGCTTTCTTT. The V gene is TRBV5-1, the J gene TRBJ1-1; D not resolved. V was cut by 0 bases and J by 0 bases, with 12 bases left in between. CDR3 length: 16 amino acids. The germline V gene has CDR1 SGHRS and CDR2 YFSETQ.

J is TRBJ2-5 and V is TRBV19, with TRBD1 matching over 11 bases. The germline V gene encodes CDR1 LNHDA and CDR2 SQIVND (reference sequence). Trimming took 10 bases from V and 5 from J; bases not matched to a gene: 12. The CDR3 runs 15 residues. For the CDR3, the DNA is TGTGCCACCAGGACAGGGGGCCTGCCGGGGGAGACCCAGTACTTC. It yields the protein CATRTGGLPGETQYF.

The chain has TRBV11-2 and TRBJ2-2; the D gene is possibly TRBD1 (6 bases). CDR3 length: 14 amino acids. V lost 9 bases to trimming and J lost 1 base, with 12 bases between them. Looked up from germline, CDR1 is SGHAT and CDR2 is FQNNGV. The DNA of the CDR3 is TGTGCCAGTGAACCGGGACAGAACACCGGGGAGCTGTTTTTT. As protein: CASEPGQNTGELFF.

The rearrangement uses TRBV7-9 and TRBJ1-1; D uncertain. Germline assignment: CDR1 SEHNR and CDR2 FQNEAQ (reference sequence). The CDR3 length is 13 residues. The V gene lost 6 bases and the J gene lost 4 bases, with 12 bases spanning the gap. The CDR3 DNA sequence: TGTGCCAGCAGTAAAACGCTCAGCACTGAAGCTTTCTTT. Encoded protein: CASSKTLSTEAFF.

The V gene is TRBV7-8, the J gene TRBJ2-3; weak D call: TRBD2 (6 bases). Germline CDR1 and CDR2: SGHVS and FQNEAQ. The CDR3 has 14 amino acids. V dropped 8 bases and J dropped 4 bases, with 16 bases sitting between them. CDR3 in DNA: TGTGCCAGCCGAGCCGCGGGACCGGCAGATACGCAGTATTTT. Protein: CASRAAGPADTQYF.

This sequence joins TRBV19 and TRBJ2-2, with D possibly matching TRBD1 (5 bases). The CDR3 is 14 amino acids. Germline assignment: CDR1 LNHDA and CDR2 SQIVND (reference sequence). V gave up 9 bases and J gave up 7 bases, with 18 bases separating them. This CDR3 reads CASLSGYPHGELFF. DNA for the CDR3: TGTGCCAGCCTTTCAGGGTACCCTCACGGGGAGCTGTTTTTT.

This CDR3 reads CASSPRPDGKETQYF. CDR3 bases: TGCGCCAGCAGCCCCCGACCCGACGGGAAAGAGACCCAGTACTTC. This chain joins TRBV5-1 and TRBJ2-5; tentative D call: TRBD2 (5 bases). There are 15 residues in the CDR3. With 4 bases removed from V and 3 bases from J, the gap between germline ends came to 16 bases. Germline V gene lookup returns CDR1 SGHRS and CDR2 YFSETQ. Full variable domain (rest looked up from reference TRBV5-1 and TRBJ2-5): KAGVTQTPRYLIKTRGQQVTLSCSPISGHRSVSWYQQTPGQGLQFLFEYFSETQRNKGNFPGRFSGRQFSNSRSEMNVSTLELGDSALYLCASSPRPDGKETQYFGPGTRLLVL.

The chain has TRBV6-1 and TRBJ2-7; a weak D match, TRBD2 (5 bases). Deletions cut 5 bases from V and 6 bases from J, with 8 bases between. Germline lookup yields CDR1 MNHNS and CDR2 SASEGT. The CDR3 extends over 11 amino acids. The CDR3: CASSCGLEQYF. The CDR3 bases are TGTGCCAGCAGTTGTGGACTCGAGCAGTACTTC.